This T cell receptor beta chain comes out of a study of CD8 T cells in ankylosing spondylitis. The authors made TCR beta libraries by quantitative 5'-RACE with molecular barcodes. Via MiXCR, TCRdb re-called the 5' RACE reads, giving one row per CDR3 protein. The sample holds about 300,000 distinct CDR3 sequences, approximately 10% seen once. CDR3 size: 17 residues. The V segment lost 1 base and the J segment 5 bases; nucleotides outside the gene matches: 9. The V gene's germline CDR1 is SGHVS and CDR2 FQNEAQ. The chain has TRBV7-8 and TRBJ1-5; 9 bases match TRBD1. The TCR sequence derives from a female donor with ankylosing spondylitis or in good health (not recorded which). The sequencing input was blood, either unsorted or a sorted T cell fraction (not recorded which). CDR3 region: CASSLVPGTGIDQPQHF. The CDR3 nucleotides read TGTGCCAGCAGCTTAGTTCCAGGGACAGGGATTGATCAGCCCCAGCATTTT.